The rows below give T cell receptor beta chains drawn from one sample of a study of CD8 T cells in Susac syndrome. TCRdb reprocessed the immunoSEQ multiplex PCR reads via MiXCR and lists one record per CDR3 protein. The sample contains approximately 74,000 distinct CDR3 sequences, 90% to 95% of which appear only once. Sequenced: CD4+ T cells from PBMCs. The receptors here all came from a human donor with Susac syndrome. Both conserved end residues are part of each CDR3. D genes are given only for firm matches. For some rows the clone size is stated as once, few or many, or as a class when expanded; others skip it.

d_call	clone_size	v_call	j_call	cdr3_aa	cdr3_nt
TRBD1	NA	TRBV7-9	TRBJ1-1	CASSLGDRANTEAFF	TGTGCCAGCAGCTTAGGAGACAGGGCGAACACTGAAGCTTTCTTT
TRBD2	NA	TRBV3-1	TRBJ2-5	CASSPRGAPQAGTQYF	TGTGCCAGCAGCCCGCGGGGGGCCCCTCAGGCGGGGACCCAGTACTTC
TRBD1	NA	TRBV20-1	TRBJ2-2	CSATDRVTGELFF	TGCAGTGCTACAGACAGGGTTACCGGGGAGCTGTTTTTT
TRBD1	NA	TRBV20-1	TRBJ2-1	CSALDRVGNEQFF	TGCAGTGCTCTGGACAGGGTTGGCAATGAGCAGTTCTTC
NA	NA	TRBV19	TRBJ1-5	CASSVGERQPQHF	TGTGCCAGTAGTGTCGGGGAGCGTCAGCCCCAGCATTTT
TRBD1	once	TRBV7-2	TRBJ1-3	CASSSQQGGTGNTIYF	TGTGCCAGCAGCTCGCAACAGGGGGGGACTGGAAACACCATATATTTT
NA	NA	TRBV20-1	TRBJ2-7	CSARGGGAYEQYF	TGCAGTGCTAGAGGGGGCGGAGCCTACGAGCAGTACTTC
NA	NA	TRBV7-2	TRBJ1-1	CASRPVGRNEAFF	TGTGCCAGCAGACCCGTGGGCAGGAATGAAGCTTTCTTT
TRBD2	NA	TRBV27	TRBJ2-5	CASSGLAGRAQYF	TGTGCCAGCAGCGGACTAGCGGGTAGGGCCCAGTACTTC
TRBD2	NA	TRBV11-2	TRBJ2-3	CASSLGSGRRTDTQYF	TGTGCCAGCAGCTTAGGAAGCGGGAGGCGCACAGATACGCAGTATTTT
NA	NA	TRBV15	TRBJ1-2	CATSWGRDSGYTF	TGTGCCACCAGCTGGGGGCGGGATAGTGGCTACACCTTC
NA	few	TRBV5-1	TRBJ2-3	CASSLVRYLGTDTQYF	TGCGCCAGCAGCTTGGTTCGCTACCTTGGAACAGATACGCAGTATTTT
TRBD2	NA	TRBV28	TRBJ2-1	CASSTLAGISYNEQFF	TGTGCCAGCAGCACGCTAGCGGGGATCTCCTACAATGAGCAGTTCTTC
NA	NA	TRBV7-9	TRBJ2-3	CASSRQILTDTQYF	TGTGCCAGCAGTCGGCAGATCCTCACAGATACGCAGTATTTT
NA	NA	TRBV14	TRBJ2-1	CASSQLGRLSSYNEQFF	TGTGCCAGCAGCCAACTAGGGAGACTCAGCTCCTACAATGAGCAGTTCTTC
NA	NA	TRBV3-1	TRBJ2-1	CASSQDLGKNEQFF	TGTGCCAGCAGCCAAGATCTCGGAAAAAATGAGCAGTTCTTC
NA	once	TRBV12-3/TRBV12-4	TRBJ1-2	CASSSTPSGYTF	TGTGCCAGCAGTTCCACCCCTTCTGGCTACACCTTC
NA	NA	TRBV20-1	TRBJ1-5	CSAIRDGYSNQPQHF	TGCAGTGCTATTAGGGACGGGTATAGCAATCAGCCCCAGCATTTT
TRBD1	NA	TRBV24-1	TRBJ1-5	CATSDSPGQGHQPQHF	TGTGCCACCAGTGATTCTCCGGGACAGGGGCATCAGCCCCAGCATTTT
TRBD1	NA	TRBV5-4	TRBJ1-4	CASSTKTGEGEKLFF	TGTGCCAGCAGCACGAAGACAGGGGAAGGTGAAAAACTGTTTTTT
NA	NA	TRBV29-1	TRBJ2-2	CSVEEGRSGLFF	TGCAGCGTTGAAGAGGGGCGTAGTGGGCTGTTTTTT
NA	NA	TRBV7-2	TRBJ1-2	CASSSDRGFFYGYTF	TGTGCCAGCAGCTCGGACCGGGGATTTTTCTATGGCTACACCTTC
NA	NA	TRBV28	TRBJ2-5	CASREDGWLETQYF	TGTGCCAGCAGAGAGGACGGGTGGCTAGAGACCCAGTACTTC
NA	NA	TRBV9	TRBJ1-1	CASSPRMDTNTEAFF	TGTGCCAGCAGCCCCCGAATGGACACAAACACTGAAGCTTTCTTT
TRBD1	NA	TRBV27	TRBJ1-6	CASSFFVGQVNSPLHF	TGTGCCAGCAGTTTTTTTGTGGGACAGGTTAATTCACCCCTCCACTTT
NA	once	TRBV28	TRBJ2-5	CASKGGGTAQETQYF	TGTGCCAGCAAAGGTGGCGGGACTGCACAAGAGACCCAGTACTTC
NA	NA	TRBV13	TRBJ2-7	CASSLLGSYEQYF	TGTGCCAGCAGCTTGTTAGGGAGCTACGAGCAGTACTTC
NA	NA	TRBV4-3	TRBJ2-2	CASSQGGLNTGELFF	TGCGCCAGCAGCCAAGGGGGACTCAACACCGGGGAGCTGTTTTTT
NA	NA	TRBV29-1	TRBJ2-3	CSAEEGRTQYF	TGCAGCGCCGAGGAGGGGCGGACGCAGTATTTT
NA	once	TRBV27	TRBJ1-1	CASRDSGLLNTEAFF	TGTGCCAGCAGGGACTCGGGACTACTGAACACTGAAGCTTTCTTT
NA	NA	TRBV7-9	TRBJ1-1	CASSPLSRTFMNTEAFF	TGTGCCAGCAGCCCCCTAAGTAGGACCTTTATGAACACTGAAGCTTTCTTT
NA	NA	TRBV2	TRBJ2-7	CASRIFAGTLTLDEQYF	TGTGCCAGCAGAATCTTTGCAGGGACTCTCACCCTGGACGAGCAGTACTTC
TRBD1	once	TRBV7-2	TRBJ2-3	CASSLGGTGRSDTQYF	TGTGCCAGCAGCTTAGGGGGGACAGGGAGATCAGATACGCAGTATTTT
NA	NA	TRBV5-6	TRBJ2-3	CASSLAQITGTDTQYF	TGTGCCAGCAGCTTAGCTCAAATAACGGGCACAGATACGCAGTATTTT
NA	NA	TRBV7-2	TRBJ2-1	CASSSGTLSYNEQFF	TGTGCCAGCAGCTCCGGAACTCTTAGTTACAATGAGCAGTTCTTC
TRBD2	NA	TRBV20-1	TRBJ2-7	CSGGTSGRDYEQYF	TGCAGTGGGGGGACTAGCGGGAGGGACTACGAGCAGTACTTC
NA	few	TRBV19	TRBJ2-1	CASSMRQSYNEQFF	TGTGCCAGTAGTATGAGACAGTCCTACAATGAGCAGTTCTTC
TRBD1	NA	TRBV7-2	TRBJ1-5	CASSLDRGGQPQHF	TGTGCCAGCAGTTTAGACAGGGGCGGTCAGCCCCAGCATTTT
NA	NA	TRBV18	TRBJ1-1	CASSGTTGGTEAFF	TGTGCCAGCTCCGGTACTACAGGCGGCACTGAAGCTTTCTTT
TRBD1	NA	TRBV7-9	TRBJ1-2	CASSLGRDRGGYTF	TGTGCCAGCAGCTTGGGAAGGGACAGGGGAGGCTACACCTTC
TRBD2	NA	TRBV7-3	TRBJ2-3	CASSPTSGTTDTQYF	TGTGCCAGCAGCCCGACTAGCGGGACCACAGATACGCAGTATTTT
TRBD1	NA	TRBV3-1	TRBJ1-1	CASSPKTGFRTEAFF	TGTGCCAGCAGCCCTAAGACAGGGTTCCGGACTGAAGCTTTCTTT
NA	NA	TRBV19	TRBJ1-4	CASSQDRQSEEKLFF	TGTGCCAGTAGTCAAGACAGGCAGTCCGAAGAAAAACTGTTTTTT
NA	NA	TRBV15	TRBJ2-5	CATSRDGRSSPYF	TGTGCCACCAGCAGAGACGGGCGGTCAAGTCCGTACTTC
TRBD1	NA	TRBV30	TRBJ1-3	CAWLQGRSGNTIYF	TGTGCCTGGCTACAGGGGAGGAGTGGAAACACCATATATTTT
TRBD2	once	TRBV28	TRBJ2-1	CASSSSGRRAEQFF	TGTGCCAGTTCTTCGAGCGGGAGGCGTGCTGAGCAGTTCTTC
NA	NA	TRBV28	TRBJ2-7	CASGRMSYEQYF	TGTGCCAGCGGCCGGATGTCCTACGAGCAGTACTTC
TRBD1	NA	TRBV28	TRBJ2-7	CASSLYPWQGEMEFYEQYF	TGTGCCAGCAGTTTATACCCTTGGCAGGGGGAAATGGAATTCTACGAGCAGTACTTC
NA	NA	TRBV20-1	TRBJ2-1	CSAAPSRSSYNEQFF	TGCAGTGCTGCCCCCTCTAGGAGCTCCTACAATGAGCAGTTCTTC
NA	NA	TRBV12-3/TRBV12-4	TRBJ1-5	CASRVRGSQPQHF	TGTGCCAGCAGGGTCAGGGGTTCTCAGCCCCAGCATTTT
NA	NA	TRBV7-9	TRBJ2-7	CASSNMTEAYEQYF	TGTGCCAGCAGCAACATGACAGAAGCCTACGAGCAGTACTTC
NA	NA	TRBV7-2	TRBJ2-3	CASSSGQFTSDTQYF	TGTGCCAGCAGCTCAGGGCAGTTTACGAGCGATACGCAGTATTTT
TRBD2	NA	TRBV5-6	TRBJ2-1	CASSLEIAGYPHDEQFF	TGTGCCAGCAGCTTGGAGATAGCGGGATACCCCCACGATGAGCAGTTCTTC
NA	once	TRBV30	TRBJ2-1	CAWSREAGGKFF	TGTGCCTGGAGTCGGGAAGCGGGTGGGAAGTTCTTC
TRBD1	NA	TRBV20-1	TRBJ1-6	CSARTGQPYNSPLHF	TGCAGTGCCCGGACAGGACAGCCCTATAATTCACCCCTCCACTTT
TRBD2	NA	TRBV19	TRBJ2-7	CATEAGGASYEQYF	TGTGCCACGGAGGCGGGGGGGGCCTCCTACGAGCAGTACTTC
NA	NA	TRBV5-1	TRBJ1-1	CASSLEGPMNTEAFF	TGCGCCAGCAGCTTGGAAGGACCCATGAACACTGAAGCTTTCTTT
NA	NA	TRBV21-1	TRBJ2-6	CASSKSRPGANVLTF	TGTGCCAGCAGCAAATCCAGGCCTGGGGCCAACGTCCTGACTTTC
NA	NA	TRBV7-9	TRBJ1-6	CASSFSQGFSPLHF	TGTGCCAGCAGCTTCTCGCAGGGATTTTCACCCCTCCACTTT